This is a list of T cell receptor beta chains from one sample in a study of T cell responses to AZD1222 COVID-19 vaccine. Libraries were prepared by immunoSEQ multiplex PCR; TCRdb keeps only in-frame clonotypes and omits some of them. In the table there are roughly 85,000 clones, approximately 86% of which are singletons. Sample: peripheral blood, taken on day 0 of MenACWY control vaccination. These receptor sequences come from an adult in good health. The CDR3 runs from the conserved cysteine through the conserved F or W.

v_call: TRBV6-6
cdr3_length: 14
cdr3_aa: CASRYGTGDYGYTF

v_call: TRBV19
cdr3_length: 15
cdr3_aa: CASRNPGQGADEQFF

v_call: TRBV13
cdr3_length: 14
cdr3_aa: CASSWEQGYTEAFF

v_call: TRBV30
cdr3_length: 14
cdr3_aa: CAWSTGSSGNTIYF

v_call: TRBV3-1/TRBV3-2
cdr3_length: 13
cdr3_aa: CASSQSLWYGYTF

v_call: TRBV28
cdr3_length: 17
cdr3_aa: CASSQWTDLGPNYEQYF

v_call: TRBV7-8
cdr3_length: 14
cdr3_aa: CASSPRQGSNEQFF

v_call: TRBV5-1
cdr3_length: 14
cdr3_aa: CASSRGTGAYEQYF

v_call: TRBV27
cdr3_length: 14
cdr3_aa: CASSHPDPTREQFF

v_call: TRBV20-1
cdr3_length: 14
cdr3_aa: CSASRTGSGNTIYF

v_call: TRBV4-3
cdr3_length: 13
cdr3_aa: CASSQDPSEEQFF

v_call: TRBV5-6
cdr3_length: 16
cdr3_aa: CASSLGLAGYTGELFF

v_call: TRBV3-1/TRBV3-2
cdr3_length: 14
cdr3_aa: CASSQDQASYEQYF

v_call: TRBV5-4
cdr3_length: 14
cdr3_aa: CASRENQGSYEQYF

v_call: TRBV3-1/TRBV3-2
cdr3_length: 15
cdr3_aa: CASSQGRGGNQPQHF

v_call: TRBV6-5
cdr3_length: 15
cdr3_aa: CASTEGQGSTDTQYF

v_call: TRBV15
cdr3_length: 12
cdr3_aa: CATSRDQETQYF

v_call: TRBV2
cdr3_length: 16
cdr3_aa: CASSEWAGSSGNTIYF

v_call: TRBV7-9
cdr3_length: 13
cdr3_aa: CASLGTNNNEQFF

v_call: TRBV19
cdr3_length: 15
cdr3_aa: CASSPQDRGREKLFF

v_call: TRBV19
cdr3_length: 13
cdr3_aa: CASSPDREYGYTF

v_call: TRBV29-1
cdr3_length: 16
cdr3_aa: CSVARPWQGSNYGYTF

v_call: TRBV18
cdr3_length: 13
cdr3_aa: CASSEDSNYGYTF

v_call: TRBV7-8
cdr3_length: 15
cdr3_aa: CASSPRTSGGSEQYF

v_call: TRBV2
cdr3_length: 13
cdr3_aa: CASSEGQGRFQYF

v_call: TRBV5-1
cdr3_length: 14
cdr3_aa: CASSPDSLNQPQHF

v_call: TRBV30
cdr3_length: 13
cdr3_aa: CAWAAGSGNTIYF

v_call: TRBV19
cdr3_length: 13
cdr3_aa: CASSNPGHMEQYF

v_call: TRBV2
cdr3_length: 14
cdr3_aa: CASSGGGQNYGYTF

v_call: TRBV28
cdr3_length: 16
cdr3_aa: CASSQPSGGISYEQYF

v_call: TRBV19
cdr3_length: 17
cdr3_aa: CASSIIGRGIDGTEAFF

v_call: TRBV7-2
cdr3_length: 14
cdr3_aa: CASSLEQVRKTQYF

v_call: TRBV27
cdr3_length: 15
cdr3_aa: CASRLNRGGGTEAFF

v_call: TRBV28
cdr3_length: 12
cdr3_aa: CASSPGDYGYTF

v_call: TRBV7-3
cdr3_length: 14
cdr3_aa: CASSLTGDRAEAFF

v_call: TRBV2
cdr3_length: 17
cdr3_aa: CASSDHFSSGTSYEQYF

v_call: TRBV3-1/TRBV3-2
cdr3_length: 14
cdr3_aa: CASSQDLGTLGYTF

v_call: TRBV9
cdr3_length: 16
cdr3_aa: CASSGRQNRMNYGYTF

v_call: TRBV5-1
cdr3_length: 16
cdr3_aa: CASSPIKAGAGYEQYF

v_call: TRBV10-3
cdr3_length: 17
cdr3_aa: CAISDLGQGGPNQPQHF

v_call: TRBV20-1
cdr3_length: 11
cdr3_aa: CSAMDAYGYTF

v_call: TRBV3-1/TRBV3-2
cdr3_length: 13
cdr3_aa: CASSQATGQPQHF

v_call: TRBV2
cdr3_length: 14
cdr3_aa: CASSEARGNYGYTF

v_call: TRBV5-1
cdr3_length: 13
cdr3_aa: CASNEQGTYGYTF

v_call: TRBV5-1
cdr3_length: 14
cdr3_aa: CASSLSRQGDEQYF

v_call: TRBV13
cdr3_length: 13
cdr3_aa: CASSAVGNTEAFF

v_call: TRBV20-1
cdr3_length: 14
cdr3_aa: CSASTGLYTDTQYF

v_call: TRBV7-9
cdr3_length: 14
cdr3_aa: CASSLGTGHEKLFF